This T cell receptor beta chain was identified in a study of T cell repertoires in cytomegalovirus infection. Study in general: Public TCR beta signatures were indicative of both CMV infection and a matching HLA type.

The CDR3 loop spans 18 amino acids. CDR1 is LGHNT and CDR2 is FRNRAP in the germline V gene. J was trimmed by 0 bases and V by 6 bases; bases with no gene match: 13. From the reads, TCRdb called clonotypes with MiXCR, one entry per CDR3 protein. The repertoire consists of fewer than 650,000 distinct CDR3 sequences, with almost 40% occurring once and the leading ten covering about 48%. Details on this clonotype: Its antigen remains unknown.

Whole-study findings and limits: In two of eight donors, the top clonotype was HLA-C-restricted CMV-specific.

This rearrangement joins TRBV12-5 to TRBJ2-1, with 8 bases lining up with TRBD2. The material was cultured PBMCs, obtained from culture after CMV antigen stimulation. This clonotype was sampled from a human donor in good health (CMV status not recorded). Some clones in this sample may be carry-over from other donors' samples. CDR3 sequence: CASGNGAGAQTSYNEQFF. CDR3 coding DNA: TGTGCTAGTGGCAACGGAGCGGGAGCACAAACCTCCTACAATGAGCAGTTCTTC.